Given below is one T cell receptor beta chain in context. Its matching antigen is unknown. Per the germline V gene, CDR1 is SEHNR and CDR2 is FQNEAQ (reference sequence). The CDR3 extends over 13 amino acids. The V gene lost 4 bases and the J gene lost 3 bases, with 9 bases spanning the gap. The record originates from a study of identifying expanded T cells in peripheral blood. During the collection period, no donor immune events like infections were recorded. General study points: Across healthy donors, higher total template counts meant significantly greater roughly 2-week count variance.

Generated by immunoSEQ multiplex PCR, the TCRdb table keeps only in-frame clones and is missing some. Of approximately 97,000 clones detected, around 88% appear once; the ten largest clones hold around 14%. Sequenced input: blood. The V gene is TRBV7-9, the J gene TRBJ2-5, with D maybe TRBD1 (5 bases). The TCR was taken from a person aged 18-69 years in good health. The chain's CDR3 is CASSWGGEETQYF. The CDR3 region has the DNA TGTGCCAGCAGCTGGGGCGGAGAAGAGACCCAGTACTTC.